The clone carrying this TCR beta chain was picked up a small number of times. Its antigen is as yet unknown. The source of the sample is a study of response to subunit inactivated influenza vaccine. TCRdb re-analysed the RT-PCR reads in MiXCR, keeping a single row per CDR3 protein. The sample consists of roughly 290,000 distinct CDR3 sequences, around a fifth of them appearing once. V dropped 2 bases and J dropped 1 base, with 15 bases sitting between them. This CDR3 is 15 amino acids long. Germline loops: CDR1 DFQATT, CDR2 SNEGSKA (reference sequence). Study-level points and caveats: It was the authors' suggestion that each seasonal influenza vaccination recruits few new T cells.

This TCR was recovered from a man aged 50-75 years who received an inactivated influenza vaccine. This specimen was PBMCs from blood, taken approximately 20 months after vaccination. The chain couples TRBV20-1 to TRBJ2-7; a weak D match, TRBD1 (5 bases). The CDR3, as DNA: TGCAGTGCTAGACGAACAGGTAGTGGTTCCTACGAGCAGTACTTC. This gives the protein CSARRTGSGSYEQYF.